This T cell receptor (beta chain) was observed in a study of identical twins. Trimming pared 1 base from V and 8 bases from J, leaving 17 bases between. Per germline, CDR1 LGHNA and CDR2 YSLEER. The CDR3 covers 16 residues. This clonotype was recorded many times. MiXCR was run by TCRdb on the 5' RACE reads, yielding one entry per CDR3 protein. Among about 290,000 distinct CDR3 sequences listed, over 8.5% were seen once. The same specimen was also included in a second study, on yellow fever vaccine responses in identical twins.

Sequencing input: CD8+ T cells sorted from blood. The chain couples TRBV4-3 to TRBJ1-4; D not resolved. This TCR was recovered from a woman aged 18-29 years in good health. CDR3 protein: CASSQGGVGFGEKLFF. CDR3 nucleotides: TGCGCCAGCAGCCAAGGCGGGGTAGGGTTCGGAGAAAAACTGTTTTTT.